The 5 T cell receptor beta chains listed next were all sequenced from one sample in a study of T cells in Graves' hyperthyroidism and ophthalmopathy. RNA transcripts served as the template for amplifying TCR beta CDR3 regions. The HTBI primer set drove a first-round RT-PCR of the TCR CDR3. TCRdb reanalysed the multiplex PCR reads using MiXCR and keeps one entry per CDR3 protein. This table has hundreds of thousands of distinct CDR3 sequences, about 15% appearing once. Specimen: blood. The source is a woman between 18 and 29 years old with Graves' hyperthyroidism.

The V and J genes are TRBV20-1 and TRBJ2-7, with D perhaps matching TRBD2 (6 bases). V gave up 0 bases and J gave up 3 bases, with 12 bases separating them. Germline V gene lookup returns CDR1 DFQATT and CDR2 SNEGSKA (reference sequence). The CDR3 contains 14 residues. DNA of the CDR3: TGCAGTGCTAGAGATCAAACGGGAGTCTACGAGCAGTACTTC. Translation gives CSARDQTGVYEQYF.

The table lists this clonotype with a few counts. This chain uses TRBV28 with TRBJ1-4; D not certain. This CDR3 spans 14 amino acids. The V end was cut by 2 bases, the J end by 4 bases, with 8 bases between. CDR1 and CDR2 (germline): MDHEN, SYDVKM. The CDR3 DNA reads as TGTGCCAGCAGTTTAGTCAGCTATAATGAAAAACTGTTTTTT. Translation: CASSLVSYNEKLFF. Supplemented by reference TRBV28 and TRBJ1-4, the full variable domain reads DVKVTQSSRYLVKRTGEKVFLECVQDMDHENMFWYRQDPGLGLRLIYFSYDVKMKEKGDIPEGYSVSREKKERFSLILESASTNQTSMYLCASSLVSYNEKLFFGSGTQLSVL.

In its sample, this clonotype was seen a few times. This sequence joins TRBV18 and TRBJ2-2; D possibly corresponds to TRBD2 (5 bases). CDR3 length: 16 amino acids. The V end was cut by 1 base, the J end by 1 base, with 10 bases between. Germline CDR1 and CDR2: KGHSH and LQKENI. The chain's CDR3 is CASSPLGALNTGELFF. DNA for the CDR3: TGTGCCAGCTCACCACTGGGAGCCCTGAACACCGGGGAGCTGTTTTTT.

The chain recombines TRBV4-1 with TRBJ2-1; 15 bases align to TRBD2. Germline V gene sequence: CDR1 MGHRA, CDR2 YSYEKL. The CDR3 sequence is 16 residues long. The J segment lost 14 bases and the V segment lost 1 base, leaving 9 bases of the junction unmatched. CDR3 bases: TGCGCCAGCAGCCAAGGTGGACTAGCGGGAGGGGAGTCGGAGTTCTTC. The encoded protein is CASSQGGLAGGESEFF.

The chain combines TRBV4-1 with TRBJ2-1; a possible D gene is TRBD2 (5 bases). The V gene lost 4 bases and the J gene lost 10 bases, with 14 bases spanning the gap. CDR1 MGHRA and CDR2 YSYEKL come from the germline V gene. The CDR3 spans 13 residues. CDR3 in DNA: TGCGCCAGCAGCCCTAGCTTGGGGTGGGAGCAGTTCTTC. It encodes CASSPSLGWEQFF.